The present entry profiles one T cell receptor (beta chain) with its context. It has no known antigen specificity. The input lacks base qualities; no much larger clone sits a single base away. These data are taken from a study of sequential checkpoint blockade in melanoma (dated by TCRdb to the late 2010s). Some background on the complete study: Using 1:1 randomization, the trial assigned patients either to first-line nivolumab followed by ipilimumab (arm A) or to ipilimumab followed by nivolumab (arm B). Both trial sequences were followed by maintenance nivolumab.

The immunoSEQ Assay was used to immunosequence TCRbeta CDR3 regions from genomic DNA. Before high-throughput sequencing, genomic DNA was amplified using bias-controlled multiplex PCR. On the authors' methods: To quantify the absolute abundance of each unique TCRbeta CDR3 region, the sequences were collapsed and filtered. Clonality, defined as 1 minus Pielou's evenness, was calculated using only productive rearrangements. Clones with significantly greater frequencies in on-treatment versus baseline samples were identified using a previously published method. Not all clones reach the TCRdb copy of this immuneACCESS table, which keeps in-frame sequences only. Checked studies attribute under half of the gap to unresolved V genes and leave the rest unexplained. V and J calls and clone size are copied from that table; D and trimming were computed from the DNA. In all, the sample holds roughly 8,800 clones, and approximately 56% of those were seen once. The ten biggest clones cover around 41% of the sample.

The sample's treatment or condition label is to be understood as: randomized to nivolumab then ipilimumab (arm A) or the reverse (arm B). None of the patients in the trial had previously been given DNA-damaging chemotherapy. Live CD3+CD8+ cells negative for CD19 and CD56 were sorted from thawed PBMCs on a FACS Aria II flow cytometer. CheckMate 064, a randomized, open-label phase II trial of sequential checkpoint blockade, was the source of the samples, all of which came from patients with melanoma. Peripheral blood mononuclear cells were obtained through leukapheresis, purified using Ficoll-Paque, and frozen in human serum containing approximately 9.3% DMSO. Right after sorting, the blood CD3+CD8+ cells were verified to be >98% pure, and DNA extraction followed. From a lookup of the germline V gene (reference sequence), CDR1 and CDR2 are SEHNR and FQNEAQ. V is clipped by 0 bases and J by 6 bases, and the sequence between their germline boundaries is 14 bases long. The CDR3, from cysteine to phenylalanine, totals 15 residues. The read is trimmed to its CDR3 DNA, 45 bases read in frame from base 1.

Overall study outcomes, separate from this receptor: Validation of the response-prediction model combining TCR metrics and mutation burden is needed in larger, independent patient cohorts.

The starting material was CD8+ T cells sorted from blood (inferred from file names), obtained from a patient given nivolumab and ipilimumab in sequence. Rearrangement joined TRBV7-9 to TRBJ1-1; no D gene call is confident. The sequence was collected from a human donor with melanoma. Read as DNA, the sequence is TGTGCCAGCAGCTTAGCCCCCCGGGATTTCGCTGAAGCTTTCTTT. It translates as CASSLAPRDFAEAFF.